The rows below give T cell receptor beta chains drawn from one sample of a study of shared clonotypes between healthy human individuals. Sequencing was performed with immunoSEQ multiplex PCR; in TCRdb, only in-frame clones are kept and a portion is missing. The sample has about 2 million clones, less than 95% seen once; the top ten hold under 1.5%. What was sequenced was naive CD8+ T cells sorted from blood. The receptors were sampled from a man younger than 35 in good health. Both conserved end residues are part of each CDR3. The order of the fields is V gene, CDR3 length, D gene, J gene, CDR3 protein, CDR3 DNA. A D gene is named only where the DNA matches it firmly.

V gene: TRBV10-1; CDR3 length: 16; D gene: .; J gene: TRBJ2-1; CDR3 protein: CASSEIGGSSYNEQFF; CDR3 DNA: TGCGCCAGCAGTGAGATAGGGGGAAGCTCCTACAATGAGCAGTTCTTC
V gene: TRBV5-4; CDR3 length: 16; D gene: TRBD2; J gene: TRBJ2-3; CDR3 protein: CASSSLSGGGTDTQYF; CDR3 DNA: TGTGCCAGCAGCTCGCTTAGTGGGGGGGGCACAGATACGCAGTATTTT
V gene: TRBV9; CDR3 length: 14; D gene: .; J gene: TRBJ2-3; CDR3 protein: CASSVGADPDTQYF; CDR3 DNA: TGTGCCAGCAGCGTAGGAGCAGACCCAGATACGCAGTATTTT
V gene: TRBV6-5; CDR3 length: 15; D gene: .; J gene: TRBJ2-3; CDR3 protein: CASSYGLSGADTQYF; CDR3 DNA: TGTGCCAGCAGTTACGGCCTATCGGGGGCAGATACGCAGTATTTT
V gene: TRBV4-1; CDR3 length: 15; D gene: .; J gene: TRBJ1-1; CDR3 protein: CASSQAVGVNTEAFF; CDR3 DNA: TGCGCCAGCAGCCAAGCTGTGGGGGTGAACACTGAAGCTTTCTTT
V gene: TRBV30; CDR3 length: 12; D gene: .; J gene: TRBJ2-1; CDR3 protein: CAWADTYNEQFF; CDR3 DNA: TGTGCCTGGGCAGACACCTACAATGAGCAGTTCTTC
V gene: TRBV10-2; CDR3 length: 10; D gene: .; J gene: TRBJ2-7; CDR3 protein: CATTGNEQYF; CDR3 DNA: TGCGCCACCACAGGGAACGAGCAGTACTTC
V gene: TRBV10-2; CDR3 length: 13; D gene: .; J gene: TRBJ2-5; CDR3 protein: CASSESLDGTQYF; CDR3 DNA: TGCGCCAGCAGTGAGTCGCTAGACGGGACCCAGTACTTC
V gene: TRBV9; CDR3 length: 16; D gene: .; J gene: TRBJ2-2; CDR3 protein: CASSVAGGPWTGELFF; CDR3 DNA: TGTGCCAGCAGCGTGGCCGGGGGGCCGTGGACCGGGGAGCTGTTTTTT
V gene: TRBV27; CDR3 length: 11; D gene: .; J gene: TRBJ2-2; CDR3 protein: CASSPRGELFF; CDR3 DNA: TGTGCCAGCAGTCCGCGGGGAGAGCTGTTTTTT
V gene: TRBV6-1; CDR3 length: 15; D gene: .; J gene: TRBJ2-7; CDR3 protein: CASSEGLDISYEQYF; CDR3 DNA: TGTGCCAGCAGTGAAGGACTGGATATCTCCTACGAGCAGTACTTC
V gene: TRBV13; CDR3 length: 16; D gene: TRBD1; J gene: TRBJ2-7; CDR3 protein: CASSSTGQGLSYEQYF; CDR3 DNA: TGTGCCAGCAGCTCGACGGGACAGGGCCTCTCCTACGAGCAGTACTTC
V gene: TRBV11-3; CDR3 length: 13; D gene: .; J gene: TRBJ2-7; CDR3 protein: CASSDPGLNEQYF; CDR3 DNA: TGTGCCAGCAGCGACCCGGGACTTAATGAGCAGTACTTC
V gene: TRBV7-9; CDR3 length: 19; D gene: .; J gene: TRBJ2-2; CDR3 protein: CASSFQFYTAESNTGELFF; CDR3 DNA: TGTGCCAGCAGCTTTCAATTTTACACAGCCGAGTCGAACACCGGGGAGCTGTTTTTT
V gene: TRBV2; CDR3 length: 13; D gene: TRBD1; J gene: TRBJ2-7; CDR3 protein: CASSAGQGNEQYF; CDR3 DNA: TGTGCCAGCAGTGCGGGACAGGGGAACGAGCAGTACTTC
V gene: TRBV25-1; CDR3 length: 13; D gene: .; J gene: TRBJ2-7; CDR3 protein: CASSWAGSYEQYF; CDR3 DNA: TGTGCCAGCAGTTGGGCAGGTTCCTACGAGCAGTACTTC
V gene: TRBV4-3; CDR3 length: 12; D gene: .; J gene: TRBJ1-1; CDR3 protein: CASSRGGTEAFF; CDR3 DNA: TGCGCCAGCAGCCGAGGGGGCACTGAAGCTTTCTTT
V gene: TRBV10-2; CDR3 length: 16; D gene: .; J gene: TRBJ2-3; CDR3 protein: CASSEWPHQGTDTQYF; CDR3 DNA: TGCGCCAGCAGTGAGTGGCCTCATCAAGGCACAGATACGCAGTATTTT
V gene: TRBV21-1; CDR3 length: 17; D gene: .; J gene: TRBJ2-6; CDR3 protein: CASGTGTGVPGANVLTF; CDR3 DNA: TGTGCCAGCGGCACCGGGACAGGGGTCCCTGGGGCCAACGTCCTGACTTTC
V gene: TRBV13; CDR3 length: 17; D gene: TRBD1; J gene: TRBJ1-2; CDR3 protein: CASSPTGTGWLEGGYTF; CDR3 DNA: TGTGCCAGCAGCCCGACCGGGACAGGATGGTTGGAAGGCGGCTACACCTTC
V gene: TRBV7-9; CDR3 length: 13; D gene: .; J gene: TRBJ2-3; CDR3 protein: CASSPPPLYTQYF; CDR3 DNA: TGTGCCAGCAGCCCCCCCCCGTTATATACGCAGTATTTT
V gene: TRBV28; CDR3 length: 17; D gene: TRBD2; J gene: TRBJ2-3; CDR3 protein: CASSLLLNGRDTDTQYF; CDR3 DNA: TGTGCCAGCAGTTTATTATTAAACGGGAGGGACACAGATACGCAGTATTTT